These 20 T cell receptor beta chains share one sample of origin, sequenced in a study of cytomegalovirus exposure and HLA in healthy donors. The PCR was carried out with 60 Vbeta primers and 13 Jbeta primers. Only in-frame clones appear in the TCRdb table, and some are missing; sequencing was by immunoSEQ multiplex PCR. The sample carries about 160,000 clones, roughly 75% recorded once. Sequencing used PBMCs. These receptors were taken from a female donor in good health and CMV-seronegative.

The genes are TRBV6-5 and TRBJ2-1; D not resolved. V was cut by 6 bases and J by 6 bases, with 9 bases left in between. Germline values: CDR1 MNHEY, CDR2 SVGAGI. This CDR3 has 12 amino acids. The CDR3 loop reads CASRPNSNEQFF. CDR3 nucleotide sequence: TGTGCCAGCAGACCCAACAGCAATGAGCAGTTCTTC.

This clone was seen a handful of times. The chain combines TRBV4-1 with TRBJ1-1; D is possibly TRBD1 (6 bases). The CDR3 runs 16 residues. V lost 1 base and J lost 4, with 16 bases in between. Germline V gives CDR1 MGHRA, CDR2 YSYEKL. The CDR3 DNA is TGCGCCAGCAGCCAAGGTCAAGGGGGTAGTACCACTGAAGCTTTCTTT. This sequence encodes CASSQGQGGSTTEAFF.

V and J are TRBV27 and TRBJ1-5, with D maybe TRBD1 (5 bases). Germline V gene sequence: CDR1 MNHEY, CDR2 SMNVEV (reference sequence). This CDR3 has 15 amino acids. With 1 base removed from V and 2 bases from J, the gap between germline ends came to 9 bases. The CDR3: CASSLFEGGNQPQHF. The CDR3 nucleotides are TGTGCCAGCAGTTTATTCGAAGGGGGCAATCAGCCCCAGCATTTT.

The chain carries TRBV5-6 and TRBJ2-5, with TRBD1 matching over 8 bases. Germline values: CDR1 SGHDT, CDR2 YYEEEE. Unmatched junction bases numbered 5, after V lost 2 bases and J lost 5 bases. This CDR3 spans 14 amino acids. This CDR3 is CASSFPGGRETQYF. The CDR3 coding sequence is TGTGCCAGCAGCTTCCCAGGGGGCAGGGAGACCCAGTACTTC.

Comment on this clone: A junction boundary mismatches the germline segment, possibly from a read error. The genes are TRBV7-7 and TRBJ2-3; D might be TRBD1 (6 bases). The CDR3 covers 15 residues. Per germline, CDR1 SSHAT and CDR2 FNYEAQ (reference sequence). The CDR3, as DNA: TGTGCTAGCAGTAGGGACATCGCAAGCACAGATACGCAGTATTTT. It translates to CASSRDIASTDTQYF.

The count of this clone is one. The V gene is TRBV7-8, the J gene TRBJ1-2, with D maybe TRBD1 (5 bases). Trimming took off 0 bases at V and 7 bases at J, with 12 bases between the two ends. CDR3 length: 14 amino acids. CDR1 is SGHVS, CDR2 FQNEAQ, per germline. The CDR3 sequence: CASSLATQGAGYTF. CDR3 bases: TGTGCCAGCAGCTTAGCGACTCAAGGGGCTGGCTACACCTTC.

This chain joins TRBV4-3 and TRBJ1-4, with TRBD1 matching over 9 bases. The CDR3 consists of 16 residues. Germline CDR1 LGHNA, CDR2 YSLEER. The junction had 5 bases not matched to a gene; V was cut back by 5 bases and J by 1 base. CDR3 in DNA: TGCGCCAGCAGCAGGGGACAGGGAAGAACTAATGAAAAACTGTTTTTT. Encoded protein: CASSRGQGRTNEKLFF.

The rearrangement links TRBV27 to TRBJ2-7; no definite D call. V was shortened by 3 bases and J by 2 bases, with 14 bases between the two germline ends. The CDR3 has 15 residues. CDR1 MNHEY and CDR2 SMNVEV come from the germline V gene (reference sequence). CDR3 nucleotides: TGTGCCAGCAGTTTCTCCTCCGGCGGAGCCTACGAGCAGTACTTC. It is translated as CASSFSSGGAYEQYF.

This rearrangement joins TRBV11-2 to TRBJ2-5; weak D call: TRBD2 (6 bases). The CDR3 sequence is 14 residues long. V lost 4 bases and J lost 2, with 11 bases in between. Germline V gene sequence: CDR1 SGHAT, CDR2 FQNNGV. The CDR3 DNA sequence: TGTGCCAGCAGCTCCTCCCGGGGGCAAGAGACCCAGTACTTC. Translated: CASSSSRGQETQYF.

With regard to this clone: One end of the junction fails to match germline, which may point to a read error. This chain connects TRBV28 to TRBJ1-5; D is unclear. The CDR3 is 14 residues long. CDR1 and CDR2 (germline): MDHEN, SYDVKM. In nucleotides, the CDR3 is TGTGCCAGCAGTTTAAGTTTTAGCAACCAGCCCCAGCATTTT. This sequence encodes CASSLSFSNQPQHF.

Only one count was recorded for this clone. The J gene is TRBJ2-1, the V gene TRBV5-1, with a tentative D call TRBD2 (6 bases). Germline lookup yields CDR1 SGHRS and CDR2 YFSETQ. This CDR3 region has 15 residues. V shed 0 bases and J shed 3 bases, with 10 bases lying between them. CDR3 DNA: TGCGCCAGCAGCTTGGACCTAGCGAACTACAATGAGCAGTTCTTC. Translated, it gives CASSLDLANYNEQFF.

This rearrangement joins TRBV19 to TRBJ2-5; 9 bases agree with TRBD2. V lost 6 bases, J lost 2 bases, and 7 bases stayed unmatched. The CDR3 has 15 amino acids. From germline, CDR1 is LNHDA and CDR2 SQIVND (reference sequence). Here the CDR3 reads CASRPGSGGQETQYF. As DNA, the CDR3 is TGTGCCAGTAGACCGGGCAGCGGGGGGCAAGAGACCCAGTACTTC. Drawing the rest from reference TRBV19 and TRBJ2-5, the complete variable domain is DGGITQSPKYLFRKEGQNVTLSCEQNLNHDAMYWYRQDPGQGLRLIYYSQIVNDFQKGDIAEGYSVSREKKESFPLTVTSAQKNPTAFYLCASRPGSGGQETQYFGPGTRLLVL.

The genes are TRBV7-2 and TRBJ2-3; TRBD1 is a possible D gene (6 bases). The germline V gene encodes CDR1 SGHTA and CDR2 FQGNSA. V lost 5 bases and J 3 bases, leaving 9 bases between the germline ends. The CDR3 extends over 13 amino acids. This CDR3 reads CASSVDRTDTQYF. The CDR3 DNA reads TGTGCCAGCAGCGTCGACAGGACAGATACGCAGTATTTT.

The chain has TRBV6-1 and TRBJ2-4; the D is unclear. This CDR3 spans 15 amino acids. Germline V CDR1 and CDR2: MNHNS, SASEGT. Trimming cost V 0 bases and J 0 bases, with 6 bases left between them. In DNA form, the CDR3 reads TGTGCCAGCAGTGAAGCGCCAGAAGCCAAAAACATTCAGTACTTC. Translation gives CASSEAPEAKNIQYF.

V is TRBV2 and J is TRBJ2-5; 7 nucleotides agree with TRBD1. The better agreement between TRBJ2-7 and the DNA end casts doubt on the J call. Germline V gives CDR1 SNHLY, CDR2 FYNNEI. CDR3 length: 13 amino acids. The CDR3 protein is CASESHRGPEQYF. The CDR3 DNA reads TGTGCCAGCGAATCTCACAGGGGACCCGAGCAGTACTTC.

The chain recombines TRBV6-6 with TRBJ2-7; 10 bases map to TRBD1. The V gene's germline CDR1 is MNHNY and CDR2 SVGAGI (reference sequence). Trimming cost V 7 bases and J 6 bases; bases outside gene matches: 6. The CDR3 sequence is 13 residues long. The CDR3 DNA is TGTGCCAGCATCCCGTGGACAGGGGGCGAGCAGTACTTC. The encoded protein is CASIPWTGGEQYF.

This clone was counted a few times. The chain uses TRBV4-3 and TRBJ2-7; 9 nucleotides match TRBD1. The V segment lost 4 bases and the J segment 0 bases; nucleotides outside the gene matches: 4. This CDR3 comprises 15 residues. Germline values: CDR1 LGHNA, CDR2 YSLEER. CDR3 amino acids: CASSRGQGLSYEQYF. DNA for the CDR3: TGCGCCAGCAGCCGCGGACAGGGGCTCTCCTACGAGCAGTACTTC.

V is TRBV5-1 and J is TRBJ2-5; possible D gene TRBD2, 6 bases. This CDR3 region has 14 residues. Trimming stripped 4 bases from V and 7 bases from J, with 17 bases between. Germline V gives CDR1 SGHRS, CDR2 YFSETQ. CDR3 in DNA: TGCGCCAGCAGCCTGGGTCTCTTGGAGGGGACCCAGTACTTC. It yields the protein CASSLGLLEGTQYF.

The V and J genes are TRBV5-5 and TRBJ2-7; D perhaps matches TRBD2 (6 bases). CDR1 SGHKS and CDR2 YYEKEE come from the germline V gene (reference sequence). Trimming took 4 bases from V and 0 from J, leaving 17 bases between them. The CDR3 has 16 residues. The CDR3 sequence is CASSIGGKLSSYEQYF. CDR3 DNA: TGTGCCAGCAGCATCGGCGGGAAACTGAGCTCCTACGAGCAGTACTTC. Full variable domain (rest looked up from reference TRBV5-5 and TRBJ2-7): DAGVTQSPTHLIKTRGQQVTLRCSPISGHKSVSWYQQVLGQGPQFIFQYYEKEERGRGNFPDRFSARQFPNYSSELNVNALLLGDSALYLCASSIGGKLSSYEQYFGPGTRLTVT.

CDR3 loop: CASSLGQGIVEQFF. The CDR3 nucleotides read TGCGCCAGCAGCTTAGGGCAGGGGATCGTTGAGCAGTTCTTC. The chain links TRBV5-1 to TRBJ2-1; tentative D call: TRBD1 (6 bases). Germline V gene sequence: CDR1 SGHRS, CDR2 YFSETQ. The CDR3 has 14 residues. Deletions cut 2 bases from V and 9 bases from J, with 15 bases between.